The rows below give T cell receptor beta chains drawn from one sample of a study of OX40 agonist ivuxolimab in advanced cancers. Assay used: immunoSEQ multiplex PCR; TCRdb lists only in-frame clones, some missing. The repertoire holds about 83,000 clones, with around 84% as singletons. The sequenced sample was CD4+ or CD8+ T cells sorted from blood, obtained in a trial of the OX40 agonist ivuxolimab. All receptors come from an adult with an advanced solid tumor such as melanoma, head and neck, liver or kidney cancer. Each CDR3 is given with its conserved first and last residue. D genes are given only for firm matches. Clone size is stated in some rows and not others, as once, few, many or a class when expanded.

DNA: TGTGCCAGCAGGGGACAGTTAACGACTGAAGCTTTCTTT; CDR3: CASRGQLTTEAFF; J: TRBJ1-1; length: 13; size: -; D: TRBD1; V: TRBV2
DNA: TGTGCCAGCAGCCCGCCCCCCCTGATTGGATCAGATACGCAGTATTTT; CDR3: CASSPPPLIGSDTQYF; J: TRBJ2-3; length: 16; size: -; D: -; V: TRBV9
DNA: TGTGCCAGCAGTTACCGTGGCACGAACACCGGGGAGCTGTTTTTT; CDR3: CASSYRGTNTGELFF; J: TRBJ2-2; length: 15; size: -; D: -; V: TRBV6-5
DNA: TGTGCCAGCTCACCAATGGGGGGCACTGAAGCTTTCTTT; CDR3: CASSPMGGTEAFF; J: TRBJ1-1; length: 13; size: once; D: -; V: TRBV18
DNA: TGTGCCAGCAGTCCCCGGGACGGGACTGAAGCTTTCTTT; CDR3: CASSPRDGTEAFF; J: TRBJ1-1; length: 13; size: few; D: -; V: TRBV11-2
DNA: TGTGCCAGTAGTATAGCAGTTGAAGCTTTCTTT; CDR3: CASSIAVEAFF; J: TRBJ1-1; length: 11; size: -; D: -; V: TRBV19
DNA: TGTGCCTGGAGTGTAAATCCGGCGATCTCAGCGCAGTATTTT; CDR3: CAWSVNPAISAQYF; J: TRBJ2-3; length: 14; size: once; D: -; V: TRBV30
DNA: TGTGCCAGTAGTATTGGGACTGACCACTACGAGCAGTACTTC; CDR3: CASSIGTDHYEQYF; J: TRBJ2-7; length: 14; size: -; D: -; V: TRBV19
DNA: TGTGCCACCAGCAGAGATAGGGGAGGGAGGAATGAAAAACTGTTTTTT; CDR3: CATSRDRGGRNEKLFF; J: TRBJ1-4; length: 16; size: -; D: -; V: TRBV15
DNA: TGTGCCAGCAGTCCCCTTAGAGGAAGCTCCTATAATTCACCCCTCCACTTT; CDR3: CASSPLRGSSYNSPLHF; J: TRBJ1-6; length: 17; size: -; D: -; V: TRBV27
DNA: TGTGCCAGCAGTTTTAATACCGGCACAGATACGCAGTATTTT; CDR3: CASSFNTGTDTQYF; J: TRBJ2-3; length: 14; size: -; D: -; V: TRBV28
DNA: TGTGCCAGCAGCTCGACACTTTTGGGGGGGGAGCAGTTCTTC; CDR3: CASSSTLLGGEQFF; J: TRBJ2-1; length: 14; size: -; D: TRBD2; V: TRBV7-9
DNA: TGTGCCAGCAGCCCTAGGGGTAGCGGGGGGAGGACAGATACGCAGTATTTT; CDR3: CASSPRGSGGRTDTQYF; J: TRBJ2-3; length: 17; size: -; D: TRBD2; V: TRBV7-6
DNA: TGTGCCAGTAGTCTACGGACTAGCGGGGGGTACAATGAGCAGTTCTTC; CDR3: CASSLRTSGGYNEQFF; J: TRBJ2-1; length: 16; size: once; D: TRBD2; V: TRBV19
DNA: TGCAGCGGGGGGACAGTGTACAATGAGCAGTTCTTC; CDR3: CSGGTVYNEQFF; J: TRBJ2-1; length: 12; size: -; D: TRBD1; V: TRBV29-1
DNA: TGTGCCAGCAGTTTGACGGCCTCACAAGCTTTCTTT; CDR3: CASSLTASQAFF; J: TRBJ1-1; length: 12; size: -; D: -; V: TRBV28
DNA: TGTGCCAGCAGCTTGCCGCAGGGCCTACACAATGAGCAGTTCTTC; CDR3: CASSLPQGLHNEQFF; J: TRBJ2-1; length: 15; size: -; D: -; V: TRBV7-9
DNA: TGTGCCAGCCAACTGGTGAATGAGCAGTTCTTC; CDR3: CASQLVNEQFF; J: TRBJ2-1; length: 11; size: -; D: -; V: TRBV28
DNA: TGTGCCTGGAGCGAGACAGGGGTTGATGTATTTGACAATCAGCCCCAGCATTTT; CDR3: CAWSETGVDVFDNQPQHF; J: TRBJ1-5; length: 18; size: -; D: TRBD1; V: TRBV30
DNA: TGTGCCAGCTCACTTAAAAGCTCCTACAATGAGCAGTTCTTC; CDR3: CASSLKSSYNEQFF; J: TRBJ2-1; length: 14; size: -; D: -; V: TRBV18
DNA: TGCGCCAGCAGCTTGGGCACGCCGAGCTCCTACGAGCAGTACTTC; CDR3: CASSLGTPSSYEQYF; J: TRBJ2-7; length: 15; size: -; D: -; V: TRBV5-1
DNA: TGTGCCAGCAGTTACCCGGGACAGGGATACAATGAGCAGTTCTTC; CDR3: CASSYPGQGYNEQFF; J: TRBJ2-1; length: 15; size: -; D: TRBD1; V: TRBV6-6
DNA: TGCGCCAGCAGCCAAGAAGATGGGGGGACCCTGTACACCGGGGAGCTGTTTTTT; CDR3: CASSQEDGGTLYTGELFF; J: TRBJ2-2; length: 18; size: -; D: -; V: TRBV4-3
DNA: TGTGCCAGCTCACCACCGACAGGGGCCAGAAATTCACCCCTCCACTTT; CDR3: CASSPPTGARNSPLHF; J: TRBJ1-6; length: 16; size: -; D: TRBD1; V: TRBV18
DNA: TGTGCCAGCAGCTTAGCCGGCGATTTACAGGAGCGTGGCTACACCTTC; CDR3: CASSLAGDLQERGYTF; J: TRBJ1-2; length: 16; size: -; D: -; V: TRBV7-6
DNA: TGCGCCAGCAGCTTAGGGACAGGGGGTTCGGAGACCCAGTACTTC; CDR3: CASSLGTGGSETQYF; J: TRBJ2-5; length: 15; size: -; D: TRBD1; V: TRBV5-1
DNA: TGCGCCAGCAGCCACGTGGACGGCCGCTCTGGAAACACCATATATTTT; CDR3: CASSHVDGRSGNTIYF; J: TRBJ1-3; length: 16; size: -; D: -; V: TRBV4-1
DNA: TGTGCCAGCAGTCCCGAAATCGGGACAGGGTTGTTCTTC; CDR3: CASSPEIGTGLFF; J: TRBJ2-1; length: 13; size: -; D: TRBD1; V: TRBV6-4
DNA: TGTGCCAGAAGCGGCCCGGGTCCGCCCTGCGAGCAGTACTTC; CDR3: CARSGPGPPCEQYF; J: TRBJ2-7; length: 14; size: -; D: -; V: TRBV5-3
DNA: TGTGCCAGCAAGACCGGGGGAATCACAGATACGCAGTATTTT; CDR3: CASKTGGITDTQYF; J: TRBJ2-3; length: 14; size: -; D: -; V: TRBV7-2
DNA: TGTGCCAGCAGCTCGTCGACAGGGGCCATTGGGACCCAGTACTTC; CDR3: CASSSSTGAIGTQYF; J: TRBJ2-5; length: 15; size: -; D: TRBD1; V: TRBV7-2
DNA: TGTGCCACCAAGAAGACTAGAAGCGGCACAGATACGCAGTATTTT; CDR3: CATKKTRSGTDTQYF; J: TRBJ2-3; length: 15; size: few; D: -; V: TRBV2
DNA: TGTGCCATCAAAAATTCGGCCTTCAGAGATACGCAGTATTTT; CDR3: CAIKNSAFRDTQYF; J: TRBJ2-3; length: 14; size: -; D: -; V: TRBV10-3
DNA: TGCAGCGTTGTACCCCTTAGGACAGGGGGCACTGGAAACACCATATATTTT; CDR3: CSVVPLRTGGTGNTIYF; J: TRBJ1-3; length: 17; size: -; D: TRBD1; V: TRBV29-1
DNA: TGTGCCAGCAGTGAGTGGCTTAGTTTAGAGACCCAGTACTTC; CDR3: CASSEWLSLETQYF; J: TRBJ2-5; length: 14; size: -; D: -; V: TRBV2
DNA: TGTGCCAGCGTACGACAGGGGGCGTCCGGCTATGGCTACACCTTC; CDR3: CASVRQGASGYGYTF; J: TRBJ1-2; length: 15; size: once; D: TRBD1; V: TRBV28
DNA: TGTGCCAGCAGCCCCGGAGGGTATGGCTACACCTTC; CDR3: CASSPGGYGYTF; J: TRBJ1-2; length: 12; size: few; D: -; V: TRBV9
DNA: TGTGCCAGCGGGGGAGGGTTGCTCACCGGGGAGCTGTTTTTT; CDR3: CASGGGLLTGELFF; J: TRBJ2-2; length: 14; size: -; D: TRBD2; V: TRBV6-1
DNA: TGCGCCAGCAGCCCAGGGAGCCGACACAATAACAATGAGCAGTTCTTC; CDR3: CASSPGSRHNNNEQFF; J: TRBJ2-1; length: 16; size: -; D: -; V: TRBV5-1
DNA: TGTGCCAGCAGCCCCGGGGGATTCTACGAGCAGTACTTC; CDR3: CASSPGGFYEQYF; J: TRBJ2-7; length: 13; size: -; D: -; V: TRBV28
DNA: TGTGCCAGCAGCTTAGGGGCTAGCGGCTACAATGAGCAGTTCTTC; CDR3: CASSLGASGYNEQFF; J: TRBJ2-1; length: 15; size: -; D: TRBD2; V: TRBV7-9
DNA: TGTGCCAGCAGCTTAGCTGGCTACTATGGCTACACCTTC; CDR3: CASSLAGYYGYTF; J: TRBJ1-2; length: 13; size: -; D: -; V: TRBV7-2
DNA: TGCAGCGTCAGGGACAGGGGGGACTATTCACCCCTCCACTTT; CDR3: CSVRDRGDYSPLHF; J: TRBJ1-6; length: 14; size: -; D: TRBD1; V: TRBV29-1
DNA: TGCGCCAGCAGCATTGGTGGGGTGTCACGGCAGTACTTC; CDR3: CASSIGGVSRQYF; J: TRBJ2-7; length: 13; size: once; D: -; V: TRBV5-1